One and the same sample provided the 5 T cell receptor beta chains below, sequenced in a study of B cell selection in AIRE deficiency. The assay was immunoSEQ multiplex PCR, and TCRdb's table has in-frame clones only and misses some. Altogether about 15,000 clones are present, 85% to 95% being singletons, with the ten largest covering about 0.95%. The regulatory T cell sort gate was CD4+CD25hiCD127low/negative. Sequenced material: Tregs sorted from PBMCs. The source is a human donor with AIRE deficiency.

The chain combines TRBV6-6 with TRBJ2-1; D perhaps matches TRBD2 (5 bases). The CDR3 covers 14 residues. The ends were cut back, 4 bases at V and 3 bases at J, with 10 bases in the middle. The germline V gene has CDR1 MNHNY and CDR2 SVGAGI (reference sequence). In nucleotides, the CDR3 is TGTGCCAGCAGTTGGCCAGGAGGCTACAATGAGCAGTTCTTC. It is translated as CASSWPGGYNEQFF.

The V and J genes are TRBV19 and TRBJ2-3; 14 bases align to TRBD2. The ends lost 4 bases at V and 3 bases at J; junction bases unmatched: 3. CDR1 is LNHDA, CDR2 SQIVND, per germline (reference sequence). The CDR3 spans 16 residues. This CDR3 reads CASSTGTSGSTDTQYF. CDR3 in DNA: TGTGCCAGTAGTACCGGGACTAGCGGGAGTACAGATACGCAGTATTTT.

The chain uses TRBV7-2 and TRBJ1-2, with a possible D match to TRBD1 (6 bases). The CDR3 runs 15 residues. Germline assignment: CDR1 SGHTA and CDR2 FQGNSA. V lost 0 bases and J lost 2, with 10 bases in between. The CDR3 DNA is TGTGCCAGCAGCTTAGCGCTGGGACAAAACTATGGCTACACCTTC. It translates to CASSLALGQNYGYTF.

This chain connects TRBV10-2 to TRBJ2-2; 9 bases match TRBD2. Trimming at V came to 3 bases and at J to 8 bases, leaving 4 bases not matched to a gene. The CDR3 length is 14 residues. Germline CDR1 is WSHSY and CDR2 is SAAADI. As DNA, the CDR3 is TGCGCCAGCAGTGAAATAGCGGGAGCGGGGGAGCTGTTTTTT. Translating gives CASSEIAGAGELFF.

The rearrangement joins TRBV6-5 to TRBJ1-4, with 9 bases that match TRBD1. After removal of 2 bases from V and 8 bases from J, the junction contained 3 bases not matched to a gene. CDR1 and CDR2 (germline): MNHEY, SVGAGI. The CDR3 length is 14 residues. The DNA for the CDR3 is TGTGCCAGCAGTTACACAGGGGGCAGCGAAAAACTGTTTTTT. Translated, it gives CASSYTGGSEKLFF.